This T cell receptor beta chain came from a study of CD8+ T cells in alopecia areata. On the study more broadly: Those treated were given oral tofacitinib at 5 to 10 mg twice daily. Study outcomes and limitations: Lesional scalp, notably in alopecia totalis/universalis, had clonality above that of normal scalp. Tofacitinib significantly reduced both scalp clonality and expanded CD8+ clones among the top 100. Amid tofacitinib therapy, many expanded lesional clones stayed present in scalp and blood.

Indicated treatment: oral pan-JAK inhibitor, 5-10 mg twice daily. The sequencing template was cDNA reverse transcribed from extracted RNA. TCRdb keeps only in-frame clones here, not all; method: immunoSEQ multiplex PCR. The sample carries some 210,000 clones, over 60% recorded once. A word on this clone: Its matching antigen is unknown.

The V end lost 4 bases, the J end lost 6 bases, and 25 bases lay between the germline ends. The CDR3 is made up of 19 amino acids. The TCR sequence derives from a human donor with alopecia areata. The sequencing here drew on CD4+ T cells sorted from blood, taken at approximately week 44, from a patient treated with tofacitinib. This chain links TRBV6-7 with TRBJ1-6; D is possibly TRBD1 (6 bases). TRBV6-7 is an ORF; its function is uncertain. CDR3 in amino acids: CASSSETDRQTLGNSPLHF. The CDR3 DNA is TGTGCCAGCAGTTCCGAAACCGACAGGCAAACACTGGGTAATTCACCCCTCCACTTT.